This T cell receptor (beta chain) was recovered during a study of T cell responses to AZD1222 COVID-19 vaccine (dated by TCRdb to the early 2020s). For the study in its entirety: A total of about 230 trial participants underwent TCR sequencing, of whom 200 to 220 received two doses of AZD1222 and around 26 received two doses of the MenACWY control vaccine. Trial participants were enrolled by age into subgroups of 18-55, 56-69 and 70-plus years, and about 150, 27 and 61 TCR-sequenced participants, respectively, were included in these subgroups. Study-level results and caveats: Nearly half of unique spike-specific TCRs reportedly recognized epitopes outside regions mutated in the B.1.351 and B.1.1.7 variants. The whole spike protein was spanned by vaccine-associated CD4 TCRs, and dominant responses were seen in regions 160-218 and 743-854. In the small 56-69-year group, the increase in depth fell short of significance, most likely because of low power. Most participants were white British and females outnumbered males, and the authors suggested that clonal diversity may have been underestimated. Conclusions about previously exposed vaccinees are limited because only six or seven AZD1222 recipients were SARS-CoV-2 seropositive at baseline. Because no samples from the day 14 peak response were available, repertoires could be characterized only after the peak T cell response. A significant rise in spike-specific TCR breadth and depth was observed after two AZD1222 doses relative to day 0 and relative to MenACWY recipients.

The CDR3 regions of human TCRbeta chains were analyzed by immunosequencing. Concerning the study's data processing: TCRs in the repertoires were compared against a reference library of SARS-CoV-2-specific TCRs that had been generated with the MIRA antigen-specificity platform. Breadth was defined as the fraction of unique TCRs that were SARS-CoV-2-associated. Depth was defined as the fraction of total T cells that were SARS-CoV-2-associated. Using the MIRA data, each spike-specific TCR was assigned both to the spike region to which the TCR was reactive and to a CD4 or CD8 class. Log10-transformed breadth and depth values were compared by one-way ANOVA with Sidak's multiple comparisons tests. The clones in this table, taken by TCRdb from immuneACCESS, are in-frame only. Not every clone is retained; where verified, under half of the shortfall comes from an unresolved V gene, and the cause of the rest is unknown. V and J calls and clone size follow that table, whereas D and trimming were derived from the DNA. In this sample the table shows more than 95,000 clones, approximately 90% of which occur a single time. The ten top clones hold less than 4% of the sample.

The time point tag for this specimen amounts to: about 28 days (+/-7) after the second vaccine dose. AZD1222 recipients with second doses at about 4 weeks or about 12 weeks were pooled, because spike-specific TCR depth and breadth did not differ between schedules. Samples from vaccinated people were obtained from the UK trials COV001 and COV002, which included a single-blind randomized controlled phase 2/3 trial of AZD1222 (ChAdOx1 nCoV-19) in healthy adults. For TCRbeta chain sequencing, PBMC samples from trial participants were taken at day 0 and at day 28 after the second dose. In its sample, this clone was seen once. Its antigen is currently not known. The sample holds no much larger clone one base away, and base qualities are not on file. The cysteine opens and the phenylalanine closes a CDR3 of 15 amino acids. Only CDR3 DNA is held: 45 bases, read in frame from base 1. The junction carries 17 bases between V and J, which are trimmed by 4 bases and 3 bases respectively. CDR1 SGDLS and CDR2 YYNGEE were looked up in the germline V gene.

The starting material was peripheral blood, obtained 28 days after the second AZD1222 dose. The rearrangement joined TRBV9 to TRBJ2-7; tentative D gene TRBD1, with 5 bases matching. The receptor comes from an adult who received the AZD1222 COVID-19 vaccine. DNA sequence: TGTGCCAGCAGCCCTCACAGGACCACTGGCTACGAGCAGTACTTC. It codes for CASSPHRTTGYEQYF.